The following is a T cell receptor (beta chain) sequence with its context. Its specificity is not known. The CDR3 covers 16 residues. Germline CDR1 and CDR2: MNHNS and SASEGT. Between the trimmed V and J ends, which lost 3 bases and 0 bases, there was a span of 9 bases. This sample was taken from a study of shared clonotypes between healthy human individuals. Study-wide results and limits: Rarefaction gave evidence that sorted-subset sequencing remained incomplete despite large depth. The study found lower generation probabilities in non-shared clonotypes than in those shared by all four donors.

An approximately 200 ng quantity of DNA, tens of thousands of T cell genomes, went into the sorted-subset replicate PCRs. Using immunoSEQ multiplex PCR, the repertoire was profiled, and TCRdb retains in-frame clones only, with some absent. The data contain about 330,000 clones, 74% of them seen just once; the ten biggest clones take up 9% to 12%. The clonotype comes from a man aged 25-45 years in good health. This chain connects TRBV6-1 to TRBJ2-6; possibly TRBD1 for D (5 bases). The sequenced sample consisted of memory CD4+ T cells sorted from blood. Regarding subset: CD45RA-negative fraction. CDR3 residues: CASSDDSNSGANVLTF. The CDR3, as DNA: TGTGCCAGCAGTGACGACAGTAACTCTGGGGCCAACGTCCTGACTTTC.